Below are 27 T cell receptor beta chains sequenced from a single sample in a study of T-cell reconstitution after alpha-beta-depleted transplantation in children. Unique molecular identifiers tagged the TCRbeta library. TCRdb itself ran the PCR reads through MiXCR, one entry per CDR3 protein. The profile shows 780,000 or so distinct CDR3 sequences, approximately 15% of them singletons. The material was PBMCs, mostly from graft donor cells, obtained 360 days after TCRalphabeta/CD19-depleted stem cell transplant. These receptors came from a male patient younger than 18 who had a stem cell transplant for acute lymphoblastic leukemia, so the T cells may come from the graft donor.

This clonotype has more than one count but fewer than ten. The rearrangement links TRBV4-2 to TRBJ2-7, with D perhaps TRBD1 (6 bases). V gave up 4 bases and J gave up 3 bases, with 13 bases separating them. The germline V gene has CDR1 LGHNA and CDR2 YNFKEQ. The CDR3 totals 14 residues. CDR3: CASSRQDGDYEQYF. CDR3 DNA sequence: TGTGCCAGCAGCCGACAGGATGGGGACTACGAGCAGTACTTC.

This clonotype appeared many times. The chain combines TRBV27 with TRBJ2-7; maybe TRBD1 (5 bases). CDR1 is MNHEY and CDR2 is SMNVEV in the germline V gene (reference sequence). Trimming took off 5 bases at V and 1 base at J, with 9 bases between the two ends. The CDR3 totals 13 residues. As DNA, the CDR3 is TGTGCCAGCAGTCTGACAGAATCCTACGAGCAGTACTTC. The encoded protein is CASSLTESYEQYF.

The chain has TRBV5-5 and TRBJ2-6; 11 bases line up with TRBD1. Germline V gives CDR1 SGHKS, CDR2 YYEKEE (reference sequence). V shed 3 bases, J shed 2 bases, and the junction held 4 bases outside the gene matches. The CDR3 length is 17 residues. CDR3 region: CASSWWTGGTGANVLTF. In DNA, the CDR3 is TGTGCCAGCAGCTGGTGGACAGGGGGCACTGGGGCCAACGTCCTGACTTTC.

This clonotype was seen repeatedly, ten times or more. The chain is built from TRBV7-8 and TRBJ2-2; no reliable D call. The germline V gene has CDR1 SGHVS and CDR2 FQNEAQ. V lost 6 bases, J lost 0 bases, and 8 bases lay in between. CDR3 length: 14 residues. CDR3 residues: CASRAFANTGELFF. CDR3 sequence (DNA): TGTGCCAGCAGAGCCTTCGCGAACACCGGGGAGCTGTTTTTT.

V and J are TRBV20-1 and TRBJ2-3, with D unresolved. The CDR3 consists of 14 residues. Trimming removed 1 base at V and 4 bases at J, with 12 bases between. Germline V gene data show CDR1 as DFQATT and CDR2 as SNEGSKA (reference sequence). For the CDR3, the DNA is TGCAGTGCTAGAGTGTATGCCGAACCAGATACGCAGTATTTT. This translates into CSARVYAEPDTQYF.

This clonotype has a handful of counts. The chain is built from TRBV20-1 and TRBJ2-3, with TRBD2 matching 12 bases. Germline-derived CDR1 and CDR2 are DFQATT and SNEGSKA (reference sequence). The V segment lost 0 bases and the J segment 6 bases; nucleotides outside the gene matches: 16. The length of the CDR3 is 19 residues. The CDR3 coding sequence is TGCAGTGCTAGAGATGCGGTTCGGAGGACTAGCGGGATTTCCGATACGCAGTATTTT. It yields the protein CSARDAVRRTSGISDTQYF.

The chain carries TRBV6-1 and TRBJ2-1; weak D call: TRBD1 (6 bases). The CDR3 runs 17 residues. Trimming took 6 bases from V and 3 from J, leaving 21 bases between them. CDR1 is MNHNS and CDR2 is SASEGT in the germline V gene. CDR3 DNA sequence: TGTGCCAGCAGCCCATTACAGGGTGGGTGGTACTACAATGAGCAGTTCTTC. Translating it yields CASSPLQGGWYYNEQFF.

This clonotype was counted many times. The rearrangement joins TRBV4-2 to TRBJ2-5, with TRBD2 as a possible D gene (6 bases). Trimming stripped 5 bases from V and 7 bases from J, with 11 bases between. This CDR3 spans 12 amino acids. Germline CDR1 reads LGHNA; CDR2 reads YNFKEQ. For the CDR3, the DNA is TGTGCCAGCAGCGACCTAGCGCCGACCCAGTACTTC. It is translated as CASSDLAPTQYF.

The CDR3 reads CASSWTDGTGELFF. The CDR3 DNA reads TGCGCCAGCAGCTGGACCGACGGCACCGGGGAGCTGTTTTTT. The chain employs TRBV5-1 and TRBJ2-2; D is uncertain. V was pared by 3 bases and J by 4 bases, with 10 bases between. This CDR3 is built from 14 residues. Germline CDR1 and CDR2: SGHRS and YFSETQ.

In its sample, this clonotype was seen a few times. V and J are TRBV20-1 and TRBJ2-2; 7 nucleotides line up with TRBD2. Trimming removed 3 bases from V and 1 base from J; junction bases left unmatched: 11. This CDR3 has 17 amino acids. Per germline, CDR1 DFQATT and CDR2 SNEGSKA (reference sequence). Here the CDR3 reads CSARSTSASVNTGELFF. The CDR3 DNA sequence: TGCAGTGCTAGGAGTACTAGCGCTTCGGTGAACACCGGGGAGCTGTTTTTT.

The gene calls are TRBV5-1 and TRBJ2-2; either TRBD1 or TRBD2 may supply D (5 bases each). Trimming pared 4 bases from V and 5 bases from J, leaving 12 bases between. The CDR3 sequence is 14 residues long. Germline CDR1 SGHRS, CDR2 YFSETQ. CDR3 nucleotide sequence: TGCGCCAGCAGCATCTTATGGGGGACCGGGGAGCTGTTTTTT. Translating gives CASSILWGTGELFF.

This chain joins TRBV2 and TRBJ2-1, with TRBD1 matching over 7 bases. Trimming took 4 bases from V and 9 from J; bases not matched to a gene: 6. Per the germline V gene, CDR1 is SNHLY and CDR2 is FYNNEI. The CDR3 length is 13 residues. CDR3 sequence (DNA): TGTGCCAGCAGTGTAATAACAGGGGTTGAGCAGTTCTTC. Amino acid sequence: CASSVITGVEQFF.

This clonotype was seen a handful of times. The CDR3, as DNA: TGCGCCAGCAGCCCTGGGGGTCTCCTGTACGAGCAGTACTTC. Residues: CASSPGGLLYEQYF. The J gene is TRBJ2-7, the V gene TRBV5-1, with D perhaps given as TRBD1 or TRBD2 (5 bases each). V shed 4 bases and J shed 4 bases, with 15 bases lying between them. Germline assignment: CDR1 SGHRS and CDR2 YFSETQ. The CDR3 runs to 14 residues. Variable domain in full (rest from reference TRBV5-1 and TRBJ2-7): KAGVTQTPRYLIKTRGQQVTLSCSPISGHRSVSWYQQTPGQGLQFLFEYFSETQRNKGNFPGRFSGRQFSNSRSEMNVSTLELGDSALYLCASSPGGLLYEQYFGPGTRLTVT.

The V and J genes are TRBV18 and TRBJ2-7; D call uncertain. Trimming shortened V by 3 bases and J by 3 bases, and 6 bases separated the two germline ends. The CDR3 covers 12 residues. The germline gives CDR1 KGHSH, CDR2 LQKENI. The CDR3 DNA is TGTGCCAGCTCACCGGAGTTCTACGAGCAGTACTTC. It specifies CASSPEFYEQYF.

The chain employs TRBV15 and TRBJ2-1; 13 bases map to TRBD2. Germline-derived CDR1 and CDR2 are LNHNV and YYDKDF (reference sequence). This CDR3 is 16 amino acids long. V lost 3 bases, J lost 9 bases, and 8 bases stayed unmatched. CDR3: CATSRGLAGPQGEQFF. The CDR3 DNA reads TGTGCCACCAGCAGGGGACTAGCGGGACCCCAAGGTGAGCAGTTCTTC.

This clonotype was observed a few times. This chain connects TRBV27 to TRBJ2-2; 14 bases are a match to TRBD2. Trimming took 6 bases from V and 3 from J; bases not matched to a gene: 6. This CDR3 region has 17 residues. Germline CDR1 reads MNHEY; CDR2 reads SMNVEV (reference sequence). The CDR3 spells CASRGLAGAPDTGELFF. The CDR3 DNA sequence: TGTGCCAGCAGGGGACTAGCGGGAGCCCCGGACACCGGGGAGCTGTTTTTT.

V and J are TRBV29-1 and TRBJ2-7; D is perhaps TRBD2 (5 bases). The germline V gene encodes CDR1 SQVTM and CDR2 ANQGSEA. The CDR3 consists of 13 residues. V was shortened by 3 bases and J by 9 bases, with 18 bases between the two germline ends. CDR3 sequence: CSVERPGGRWQYF. CDR3 nucleotide sequence: TGCAGCGTTGAGAGACCAGGAGGACGATGGCAGTACTTC.

This clonotype was recorded many times. The gene calls are TRBV12-3 or TRBV12-4 and TRBJ2-7; TRBD1 is a possible D gene (5 bases). V shed 1 base and J shed 0 bases, with 10 bases lying between them. The CDR3 length is 15 residues. In nucleotides, the CDR3 is TGTGCCAGCAGTTTAGGCCAGGGTTACTCCTACGAGCAGTACTTC. Its translation: CASSLGQGYSYEQYF.

This clonotype has only a few counts. The rearrangement links TRBV25-1 to TRBJ2-1; 9 nucleotides match TRBD2. The CDR3 covers 15 residues. Germline V gives CDR1 MGHDK, CDR2 SYGVNS. Germline trimming cut 5 bases from V and 6 bases from J; bases unmatched to any gene: 8. DNA for the CDR3: TGTGCCAGCAGTAGAGCTAGCGGGATTGTCAATGAGCAGTTCTTC. Translated: CASSRASGIVNEQFF.

As for this clonotype: A read error may be the cause here, since a much bigger clone is one base away. The V and J genes are TRBV2 and TRBJ2-1; 7 bases line up with TRBD2. Per germline, CDR1 SNHLY and CDR2 FYNNEI. This CDR3 comprises 16 residues. CDR3 region: CTSSLIAGRSYNEQFF. Here the CDR3 DNA reads TGTACCAGCAGTTTGATAGCGGGCCGCTCCTACAATGAGCAGTTCTTC.

The chain employs TRBV7-8 and TRBJ2-1; D is tentatively TRBD1 or TRBD2 (6 bases each). The CDR3 covers 15 residues. V was clipped by 5 bases and J by 4 bases, with 15 bases between them. Germline CDR1 is SGHVS and CDR2 is FQNEAQ. The CDR3 DNA sequence: TGTGCCAGCAGCCCCGCAGAGGGGGGATACAATGAGCAGTTCTTC. This encodes CASSPAEGGYNEQFF.

This clonotype occurred many times. The rearrangement joins TRBV6-5 to TRBJ2-1; 7 bases are a match to TRBD1. The CDR3 has 15 residues. After removal of 1 base from V and 4 bases from J, the junction contained 4 bases not matched to a gene. Germline-derived CDR1 and CDR2 are MNHEY and SVGAGI. The CDR3 loop reads CASSYFFRGYNEQFF. The CDR3 nucleotides read TGTGCCAGCAGTTACTTTTTCAGGGGGTACAATGAGCAGTTCTTC.

This clonotype has only a few counts. The chain couples TRBV7-2 to TRBJ2-7; no clear D. The length of the CDR3 is 13 residues. The V gene's germline CDR1 is SGHTA and CDR2 FQGNSA. Trimming cost V 5 bases and J 6 bases, with 14 bases left between them. The CDR3 loop is CASSPQTSSEQYF. The CDR3 nucleotides are TGTGCCAGCAGCCCTCAGACCTCTTCCGAGCAGTACTTC.

This clonotype has just a few counts. The rearrangement links TRBV6-5 to TRBJ1-1; a weak D match, TRBD1 (5 bases). From germline, CDR1 is MNHEY and CDR2 SVGAGI. Trimming left V 7 bases short and J 2 bases short, with 14 bases between. This CDR3 comprises 14 residues. The CDR3 is CASKSGAPNTEAFF. In nucleotides, the CDR3 is TGTGCCAGCAAAAGCGGGGCCCCTAACACTGAAGCTTTCTTT.

The chain carries TRBV2 and TRBJ1-5, with D hard to call. The germline gives CDR1 SNHLY, CDR2 FYNNEI. The CDR3 spans 16 residues. V was trimmed by 2 bases and J by 2 bases, leaving 13 bases between them. The DNA for the CDR3 is TGTGCCAGCAGTGAAACTGCGGGGTTTGGCAATCAGCCCCAGCATTTT. It is translated as CASSETAGFGNQPQHF.

A few counts support this clonotype. This chain joins TRBV4-1 and TRBJ2-7, with D tentatively TRBD2 (5 bases). The CDR3 spans 17 residues. Germline loops: CDR1 MGHRA, CDR2 YSYEKL. Trimming stripped 6 bases from V and 4 bases from J, with 25 bases between. This CDR3 reads CASSWSRELVQPYEQYF. The DNA for the CDR3 is TGCGCCAGCAGTTGGTCGAGGGAGCTCGTACAACCATACGAGCAGTACTTC.

On this clonotype itself: Possible read error: a much larger clone is one base away. The chain is built from TRBV28 and TRBJ1-6; D is ambiguous. The CDR3 contains 15 residues. Germline assignment: CDR1 MDHEN and CDR2 SYDVKM. For the CDR3, the DNA is TGTGCCAGCAGTTTAATTCGGGGTTTTGGGTCACCCCTCCAATTT. Translation gives CASSLIRGFGSPLQF.